The 30 T cell receptor beta chains below all came from one sample that was sequenced in a study of naive and memory T cell subsets. Broader study findings: Naive repertoires, especially CD8, held a few larger clonotypes, possibly memory cells re-expressing CD45RA.

Two oligonucleotides, mixed equimolar, formed the beta constant-region primer covering TRBC1 and TRBC2. Ligated cDNA was amplified by four rounds of PCR with nested alpha and beta constant-region primers and SP2. TCRdb re-derived calls from the UMI-ligation and nested PCR reads in MiXCR, one entry per CDR3 protein. The repertoire holds approximately 90,000 distinct CDR3 sequences, with around 11% as singletons. These receptors are not linked to any known antigen. The material sequenced was naive CD4+ T cells from blood. The receptor source for this set is a human donor in good health.

This clonotype came up a few times. This sequence joins TRBV3-1 and TRBJ2-1; no firm D call. The CDR3 has 15 amino acids. The ends were cut back, 7 bases at V and 0 bases at J, with 13 bases in the middle. Germline V CDR1 and CDR2: LGHDT, YNNKEL (reference sequence). The CDR3 DNA follows: TGTGCCAGCACTAGTAAAGGACGCTCCTACAATGAGCAGTTCTTC. It specifies CASTSKGRSYNEQFF.

The table lists this clonotype with a few counts. This chain uses TRBV20-1 with TRBJ1-2; tentatively, D is TRBD1 (6 bases). V dropped 4 bases and J dropped 6 bases, with 12 bases sitting between them. Germline V CDR1 and CDR2: DFQATT, SNEGSKA (reference sequence). The CDR3 spans 12 residues. CDR3 protein: CSATGQLDGYTF. The CDR3 DNA reads as TGCAGTGCTACAGGACAGCTTGATGGCTACACCTTC.

There are a few counts of this clonotype. This chain connects TRBV7-2 to TRBJ1-5, with D perhaps matching TRBD1 (5 bases). V shed 4 bases and J shed 10 bases, with 23 bases lying between them. The germline V gene encodes CDR1 SGHTA and CDR2 FQGNSA. The CDR3 extends over 16 amino acids. CDR3 coding DNA: TGTGCCAGCAGCTCCAGGGACCCTCCAGGAATGCGACCCCAGCATTTT. As protein: CASSSRDPPGMRPQHF.

This clonotype was detected a few times. The J gene is TRBJ2-7, the V gene TRBV12-3 or TRBV12-4; D is unresolved. The V end lost 6 bases, the J end lost 3 bases, and 15 bases lay between the germline ends. This CDR3 has 14 residues. This CDR3 is CASSSTSMFYEQYF. The CDR3 coding sequence is TGTGCCAGCAGCTCCACTTCTATGTTCTACGAGCAGTACTTC.

The chain employs TRBV12-3 or TRBV12-4 and TRBJ2-1; perhaps TRBD2 as D (6 bases). The CDR3 spans 17 residues. Trimming cost V 4 bases and J 6 bases, with 22 bases left between them. The CDR3 sequence: CASSSFPLGGNVNEQFF. The CDR3 DNA sequence: TGTGCCAGCAGTTCCTTCCCACTAGGCGGGAATGTCAATGAGCAGTTCTTC.

In its sample, this clonotype was seen a few times. V is TRBV12-3 or TRBV12-4 and J is TRBJ1-5; D perhaps matches TRBD1 (6 bases). This CDR3 spans 13 amino acids. Trimming shortened V by 6 bases and J by 3 bases, and 9 bases separated the two germline ends. The CDR3 loop reads CASRRTVNQPQHF. The CDR3 DNA reads as TGTGCCAGCAGAAGGACAGTCAATCAGCCCCAGCATTTT.

This clonotype was counted between two and nine times. The junction departs from the called germline gene at one end, perhaps through a read error. V gene TRBV11-2 combines with J gene TRBJ2-1; possibly TRBD1 or TRBD2 for D (5 bases each). CDR3 length: 14 amino acids. Germline assignment: CDR1 SGHAT and CDR2 FQNNGV. CDR3 DNA sequence: TGTGCCAGCAGCCTAGAGTGGGGGAGCGATGAGCAGTTCTTC. This codes for CASSLEWGSDEQFF.

The chain employs TRBV2 and TRBJ2-3; 11 bases align to TRBD2. Germline CDR1 and CDR2: SNHLY and FYNNEI. The CDR3 is 15 residues long. V lost 7 bases to trimming and J lost 0 bases; unmatched junction nucleotides: 3. The CDR3 region is CASNRLAGSTDTQYF. In DNA form, the CDR3 reads TGTGCCAGCAATAGACTAGCGGGGAGCACAGATACGCAGTATTTT.

This clonotype was seen repeatedly, ten times or more. CDR3 protein: CASSLLPGTSVTYNEQFF. The CDR3 DNA reads TGTGCCAGCAGCTTACTACCCGGGACTAGCGTTACCTACAATGAGCAGTTCTTC. J is TRBJ2-1 and V is TRBV7-2; 10 bases align to TRBD2. J gave up 2 bases and V 2 bases, and 9 bases lay outside the gene matches. This CDR3 has 18 amino acids. Per the germline V gene, CDR1 is SGHTA and CDR2 is FQGNSA. The full variable domain, in which reference TRBV7-2 and TRBJ2-1 provide the parts outside the CDR3, is GAGVSQSPSNKVTEKGKDVELRCDPISGHTALYWYRQSLGQGLEFLIYFQGNSAPDKSGLPSDRFSAERTGGSVSTLTIQRTQQEDSAVYLCASSLLPGTSVTYNEQFFGPGTRLTVL.

V is TRBV5-1 and J is TRBJ2-3, with 7 bases lining up with TRBD2. Germline V gives CDR1 SGHRS, CDR2 YFSETQ. Unmatched junction bases numbered 9, after V lost 1 base and J lost 4 bases. The CDR3 extends over 16 amino acids. The CDR3 is CASSLFGAGSADTQYF. In DNA, the CDR3 is TGCGCCAGCAGCTTGTTCGGAGCGGGGAGCGCAGATACGCAGTATTTT.

The table lists this clonotype with a few counts. The gene calls are TRBV4-2 and TRBJ2-3, with 7 nucleotides matching TRBD1. Trimming cost V 4 bases and J 2 bases; bases outside gene matches: 6. The CDR3 spans 15 residues. In germline, CDR1 is LGHNA, CDR2 YNFKEQ. CDR3 in DNA: TGTGCCAGCAGCCCACAAACAGGGGTCACAGATACGCAGTATTTT. Its translation: CASSPQTGVTDTQYF.

In this sample, this clonotype turned up many times. The genes are TRBV29-1 and TRBJ2-7; D possibly matches TRBD1 or TRBD2 (5 bases each). The CDR3 has 14 amino acids. Trimming left V 4 bases short and J 3 bases short, with 16 bases between. Germline V gives CDR1 SQVTM, CDR2 ANQGSEA. Here the CDR3 DNA reads TGCAGCGTTGCCGGGACGGACCGAATCTACGAGCAGTACTTC. Its translation is CSVAGTDRIYEQYF.

This clonotype was detected a few times. The rearrangement links TRBV29-1 to TRBJ2-1, with TRBD2 matching over 9 bases. Looked up from germline, CDR1 is SQVTM and CDR2 is ANQGSEA. This CDR3 is built from 13 residues. After removal of 6 bases from V and 8 bases from J, the junction contained 8 bases not matched to a gene. In nucleotides, the CDR3 is TGCAGCGTCCGAGCGGGAGGCCGGGATGAGCAGTTCTTC. Translation gives CSVRAGGRDEQFF.

This clonotype was seen a few times. The V and J genes are TRBV6-1 and TRBJ1-3, with 8 positions matching TRBD1. Looked up from germline, CDR1 is MNHNS and CDR2 is SASEGT. CDR3 length: 15 amino acids. The junction had 11 bases not matched to a gene; V was cut back by 8 bases and J by 5 bases. The CDR3 reads CASDARQGSRNTIYF. The CDR3 coding sequence is TGTGCCAGCGACGCACGACAGGGGAGTAGAAACACCATATATTTT.

In its sample, this clonotype was seen a few times. The V and J genes are TRBV16 and TRBJ2-3; D possibly corresponds to TRBD1 (6 bases). V was cut by 3 bases and J by 2 bases, with 9 bases left in between. The CDR3 sequence is 14 residues long. Germline CDR1 KGHSY, CDR2 FQNENV. The CDR3 nucleotides read TGTGCCAGCAGCCATCAGGGGACCACAGATACGCAGTATTTT. This gives the protein CASSHQGTTDTQYF. The full variable domain, completed using reference TRBV16 and TRBJ2-3, is GEEVAQTPKHLVRGEGQKAKLYCAPIKGHSYVFWYQQVLKNEFKFLISFQNENVFDETGMPKERFSAKCLPNSPCSLEIQATKLEDSAVYFCASSHQGTTDTQYFGPGTRLTVL.

This clonotype was seen repeatedly, ten times or more. The chain has TRBV5-1 and TRBJ2-1; 10 bases fit TRBD1. The trim removed 0 bases at V and 6 bases at J, leaving 0 bases unmatched. The germline CDR1 and CDR2 sequences are SGHRS and YFSETQ. The CDR3 is 14 residues long. The DNA of the CDR3 is TGCGCCAGCAGCTTGGGGACAGGGGGCAATGAGCAGTTCTTC. Protein product: CASSLGTGGNEQFF.

This clonotype appeared a few times. This chain uses TRBV7-8 with TRBJ2-5; D is uncertain. Germline CDR1 is SGHVS and CDR2 is FQNEAQ. CDR3 length: 13 amino acids. Trimming took off 2 bases at V and 5 bases at J, with 9 bases between the two ends. The CDR3 DNA reads as TGTGCCAGCAGCTTACGCTTTCTGGAGACCCAGTACTTC. Its protein product is CASSLRFLETQYF. The full variable domain, completed using reference TRBV7-8 and TRBJ2-5, is GAGVSQSPRYKVAKRGQDVALRCDPISGHVSLFWYQQALGQGPEFLTYFQNEAQLDKSGLPSDRFFAERPEGSVSTLKIQRTQQEDSAVYLCASSLRFLETQYFGPGTRLLVL.

This clonotype has a handful of counts. Here the CDR3 DNA reads TGTGCCAGCAGTTACGCTAGCGGGAGCTACAATGAGCAGTTCTTC. Its protein product is CASSYASGSYNEQFF. The chain has TRBV6-2 or TRBV6-3 and TRBJ2-1; 10 bases are a match to TRBD2. Looked up from germline, CDR1 is MNHEY and CDR2 is SVGEGT. J lost 3 bases, V lost 2 bases, and 1 base had no gene match. This CDR3 region has 15 residues.

The gene calls are TRBV7-2 and TRBJ2-1, with a tentative D call TRBD1 (5 bases). Trimming left V 1 base short and J 5 bases short, with 12 bases between. From germline, CDR1 is SGHTA and CDR2 FQGNSA. This CDR3 spans 15 amino acids. The DNA of the CDR3 is TGTGCCAGCAGCTTAGAAGGGATGGGGCACAATGAGCAGTTCTTC. It yields the protein CASSLEGMGHNEQFF. The variable domain in full, with the rest retrieved from reference TRBV7-2 and TRBJ2-1, is GAGVSQSPSNKVTEKGKDVELRCDPISGHTALYWYRQSLGQGLEFLIYFQGNSAPDKSGLPSDRFSAERTGGSVSTLTIQRTQQEDSAVYLCASSLEGMGHNEQFFGPGTRLTVL.

V usage is TRBV28 and J usage is TRBJ2-1; maybe TRBD1 (6 bases). CDR1 is MDHEN and CDR2 is SYDVKM in the germline V gene. V was cut by 3 bases and J by 7 bases, with 19 bases left in between. The CDR3 has 16 amino acids. The CDR3 region is CASSFWTVSRGNEQFF. CDR3 in DNA: TGTGCCAGCAGTTTCTGGACAGTTAGTAGGGGAAATGAGCAGTTCTTC.

The rearrangement uses TRBV7-9 and TRBJ2-1, with 7 nucleotides matching TRBD2. The CDR3 is 13 residues long. Germline loops: CDR1 SEHNR, CDR2 FQNEAQ (reference sequence). The junction had 7 bases not matched to a gene; V was cut back by 8 bases and J by 6 bases. CDR3 coding DNA: TGTGCCAGCGAGGCGGGAGCCGGCAATGAGCAGTTCTTC. This gives the protein CASEAGAGNEQFF.

The J gene is TRBJ2-6, the V gene TRBV18, with D unresolved. Germline assignment: CDR1 KGHSH and CDR2 LQKENI. CDR3 length equals 13 residues. Trimming left V 4 bases short and J 2 bases short, with 3 bases between. CDR3 protein: CASSHTGANVLTF. CDR3 nucleotide sequence: TGTGCCAGCTCACACACTGGGGCCAACGTCCTGACTTTC.

This clonotype was seen a few times. This chain joins TRBV25-1 and TRBJ2-7; D is perhaps TRBD1 or TRBD2 (6 bases each). The CDR3 is 12 amino acids. V lost 7 bases and J 6 bases, leaving 13 bases between the germline ends. The V gene's germline CDR1 is MGHDK and CDR2 SYGVNS. The CDR3 loop is CASMGGRPEQYF. The CDR3 DNA reads as TGTGCCAGCATGGGGGGCCGGCCCGAGCAGTACTTC.

The gene calls are TRBV24-1 and TRBJ2-3, with 8 bases fitting TRBD2. Germline CDR1 is KGHDR and CDR2 is SFDVKD. The CDR3 is made up of 16 amino acids. The ends lost 2 bases at V and 3 bases at J; junction bases unmatched: 6. CDR3 sequence: CATSDYRGGSTDTQYF. The CDR3 DNA reads TGTGCCACCAGTGATTACCGCGGGGGGTCGACAGATACGCAGTATTTT.

The rearrangement uses TRBV5-1 and TRBJ2-1; D is ambiguous. The CDR3 consists of 15 residues. V was trimmed by 4 bases and J by 0 bases, leaving 11 bases between them. In germline, CDR1 is SGHRS, CDR2 YFSETQ. CDR3 sequence reads: CASSQASSSYNEQFF. CDR3 DNA sequence: TGCGCCAGCAGCCAAGCTAGTAGCTCCTACAATGAGCAGTTCTTC.

Only a few counts were recorded for this clonotype. The chain employs TRBV18 and TRBJ2-3; the match to TRBD2 covers 7 bases. With V trimmed by 4 bases and J by 5 bases, 12 bases remained unmatched. The CDR3 sequence is 16 residues long. CDR1 and CDR2 from the germline V gene are KGHSH and LQKENI. CDR3: CASSLRVSGDQDTQYF. The DNA of the CDR3 is TGTGCCAGCTCACTAAGGGTCAGCGGGGATCAAGATACGCAGTATTTT.

A few counts support this clonotype. The chain joins TRBV14 to TRBJ2-7; unclear D gene. The CDR3 is made up of 11 amino acids. The V gene lost 6 bases and the J gene lost 7 bases, with 10 bases spanning the gap. CDR1 and CDR2 (germline): SGHDN, FVKESK. This chain's CDR3 is CASSQFEEQYF. The CDR3 DNA reads as TGTGCCAGCAGTCAGTTCGAGGAGCAGTACTTC. Using reference TRBV14 and TRBJ2-7 for the parts outside the CDR3, the full variable domain is EAGVTQFPSHSVIEKGQTVTLRCDPISGHDNLYWYRRVMGKEIKFLLHFVKESKQDESGMPNNRFLAERTGGTYSTLKVQPAELEDSGVYFCASSQFEEQYFGPGTRLTVT.

This clonotype was seen more than once but under ten times. The chain has TRBV18 and TRBJ2-1; TRBD1 matches 7 bases. The CDR3 is 18 amino acids. Germline V gene data show CDR1 as KGHSH and CDR2 as LQKENI. Losses at the gene ends were 6 bases for V and 6 bases for J; bases not matched to a gene: 20. For the CDR3, the DNA is TGTGCCAGCTCCCGTCGGGCGTCACCACGGGACAGTGTCAATGAGCAGTTCTTC. It translates to CASSRRASPRDSVNEQFF.

This clonotype was recorded many times. The chain carries TRBV7-3 and TRBJ1-1; 8 bases line up with TRBD1. The germline V gene has CDR1 SGHTA and CDR2 FQGTGA. CDR3 length: 16 amino acids. The V and J ends lost 5 bases and 4 bases, in that order; junction bases with no gene match: 12. For the CDR3, the DNA is TGTGCCAGCAGCCAAGGGACAGGCGGCGGGATCACTGAAGCTTTCTTT. Encoded protein: CASSQGTGGGITEAFF.

There are a few counts of this clonotype. The chain couples TRBV7-2 to TRBJ2-5; 8 nucleotides match TRBD1. The CDR3 consists of 14 residues. Trimming removed 5 bases from V and 4 bases from J; junction bases left unmatched: 6. Per the germline V gene, CDR1 is SGHTA and CDR2 is FQGNSA. The CDR3 DNA reads as TGTGCCAGCAGCCCGGAGACAGGGGTAGAGACCCAGTACTTC. It codes for CASSPETGVETQYF.